This entry lists 6 T cell receptor beta chains sequenced from one sample in a study of blood T cells in healthy people across ages. Together with a sample-barcoded 5' primer, a J-beta primer mix was included in a second PCR lasting about 7 to 11 cycles. TCRdb ran MiXCR on the 5' RACE reads and lists one entry per CDR3 protein. The data contain about 1.1 million distinct CDR3 sequences, around two fifths of them singletons. The sample was blood. The origin of the receptors is a young man in good health.

As regards this clonotype: A much larger clonotype is one base distant, so this may be a read error. The gene calls are TRBV4-3 and TRBJ2-1, with 7 bases fitting TRBD2. V lost 1 base, J lost 5 bases, and 8 bases stayed unmatched. Germline V gene lookup returns CDR1 LGHNA and CDR2 YSLEER. The CDR3 covers 16 residues. The CDR3 coding sequence is TGCGCCAGCAGCCAAGGAGCGGGATCCCCTCACAATGAGCAGTTCTTC. This gives the protein CASSQGAGSPHNEQFF.

The chain carries TRBV4-3 and TRBJ1-4; possibly TRBD1 for D (5 bases). There are 15 residues in the CDR3. CDR1 and CDR2 from the germline V gene are LGHNA and YSLEER. V gave up 4 bases and J gave up 8 bases, with 17 bases separating them. As DNA, the CDR3 is TGCGCCAGCAGCCCCTCAGGGATCATGGACGAAAAACTGTTTTTT. As protein: CASSPSGIMDEKLFF.

This clonotype was seen a few times. A much bigger clone sits one base away, suggesting this may be a read error. The chain recombines TRBV4-3 with TRBJ1-2; D possibly corresponds to TRBD1 (5 bases). Per germline, CDR1 LGHNA and CDR2 YSLEER. This CDR3 has 16 amino acids. V lost 1 base, J lost 3 bases, and 15 bases lay in between. For the CDR3, the DNA is TGCGCCAGCAGCCAAGGTGTCGACAGCGCCTACTATGGCTACACCTTC. Translation: CASSQGVDSAYYGYTF.

The chain combines TRBV15 with TRBJ2-4, with TRBD2 as a possible D gene (6 bases). The J call may be incorrect, as the DNA end agrees better with TRBJ2-5. CDR1 is LNHNV and CDR2 is YYDKDF in the germline V gene (reference sequence). The CDR3 is 15 residues long. CDR3 sequence reads: CATSRDGGLGETQYF. CDR3 coding DNA: TGTGCCACCAGCAGAGATGGGGGGTTGGGAGAGACCCAGTACTTC.

The chain uses TRBV20-1 and TRBJ2-7, with 9 bases matching TRBD2. CDR1 DFQATT and CDR2 SNEGSKA come from the germline V gene (reference sequence). There are 14 residues in the CDR3. V gave up 5 bases and J gave up 6 bases; unmatched junction bases: 11. CDR3 coding DNA: TGCAGTGCTGGACTAGCGCCCCGACTGGGCGAGCAGTACTTC. Translating gives CSAGLAPRLGEQYF.

This clonotype was recorded many times. This chain uses TRBV7-2 with TRBJ1-4; possibly TRBD1 for D (5 bases). This CDR3 has 17 amino acids. The ends were cut back, 2 bases at V and 0 bases at J, with 13 bases in the middle. The V gene's germline CDR1 is SGHTA and CDR2 FQGNSA. The CDR3 is CASSLRGSLATNEKLFF. Here the CDR3 DNA reads TGTGCCAGCAGCTTAAGGGGCTCCCTTGCAACTAATGAAAAACTGTTTTTT. The variable domain in full, completed from reference TRBV7-2 and TRBJ1-4, reads GAGVSQSPSNKVTEKGKDVELRCDPISGHTALYWYRQSLGQGLEFLIYFQGNSAPDKSGLPSDRFSAERTGGSVSTLTIQRTQQEDSAVYLCASSLRGSLATNEKLFFGSGTQLSVL.